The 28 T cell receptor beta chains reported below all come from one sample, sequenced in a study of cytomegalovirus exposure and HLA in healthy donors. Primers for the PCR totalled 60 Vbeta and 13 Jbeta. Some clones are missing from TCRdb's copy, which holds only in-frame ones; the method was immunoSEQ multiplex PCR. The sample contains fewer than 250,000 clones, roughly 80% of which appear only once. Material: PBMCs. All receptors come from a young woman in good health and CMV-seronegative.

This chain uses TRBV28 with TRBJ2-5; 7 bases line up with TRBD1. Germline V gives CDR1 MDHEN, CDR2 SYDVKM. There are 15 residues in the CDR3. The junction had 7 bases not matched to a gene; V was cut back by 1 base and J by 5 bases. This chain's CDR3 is CASSLLGGARETQYF. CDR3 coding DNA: TGTGCCAGCAGTTTATTAGGGGGCGCGAGGGAGACCCAGTACTTC.

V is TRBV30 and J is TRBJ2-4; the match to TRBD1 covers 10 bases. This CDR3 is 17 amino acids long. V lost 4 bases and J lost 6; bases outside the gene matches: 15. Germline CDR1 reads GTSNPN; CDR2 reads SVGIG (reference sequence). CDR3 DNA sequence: TGTGCCTGGATTCCTAGGGACAGGGGAGGATTGGGAAACATTCAGTACTTC. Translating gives CAWIPRDRGGLGNIQYF.

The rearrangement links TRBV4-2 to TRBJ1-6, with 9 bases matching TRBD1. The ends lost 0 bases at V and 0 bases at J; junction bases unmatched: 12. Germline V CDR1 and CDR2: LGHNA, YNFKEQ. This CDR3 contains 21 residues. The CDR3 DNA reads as TGTGCCAGCAGCCAAGAAATAATAGGACAGGGGATAATCTCCTATAATTCACCCCTCCACTTT. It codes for CASSQEIIGQGIISYNSPLHF.

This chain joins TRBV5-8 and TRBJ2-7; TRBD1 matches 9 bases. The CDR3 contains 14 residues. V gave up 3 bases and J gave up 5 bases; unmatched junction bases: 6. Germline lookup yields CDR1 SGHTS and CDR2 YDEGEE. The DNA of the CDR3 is TGTGCCAGCAGCTCCGGGACAGGGATCCACGAGCAGTACTTC. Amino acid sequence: CASSSGTGIHEQYF.

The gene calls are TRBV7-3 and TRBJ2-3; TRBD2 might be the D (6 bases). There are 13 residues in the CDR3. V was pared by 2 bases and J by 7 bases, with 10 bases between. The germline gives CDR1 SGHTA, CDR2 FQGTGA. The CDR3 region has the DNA TGTGCCAGCAGCTTAGGGACTCCAAATACGCAGTATTTT. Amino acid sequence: CASSLGTPNTQYF.

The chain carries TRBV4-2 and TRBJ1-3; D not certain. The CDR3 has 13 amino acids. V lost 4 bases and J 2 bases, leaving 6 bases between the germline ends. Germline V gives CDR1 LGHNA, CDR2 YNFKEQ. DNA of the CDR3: TGTGCCAGCAGCCTTTTCACTGGAAACACCATATATTTT. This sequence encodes CASSLFTGNTIYF.

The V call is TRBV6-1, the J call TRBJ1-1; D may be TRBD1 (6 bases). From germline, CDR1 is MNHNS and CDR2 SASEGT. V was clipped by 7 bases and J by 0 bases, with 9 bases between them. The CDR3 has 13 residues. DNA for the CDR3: TGTGCCAGCACTGGGGGCATGAACACTGAAGCTTTCTTT. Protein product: CASTGGMNTEAFF.

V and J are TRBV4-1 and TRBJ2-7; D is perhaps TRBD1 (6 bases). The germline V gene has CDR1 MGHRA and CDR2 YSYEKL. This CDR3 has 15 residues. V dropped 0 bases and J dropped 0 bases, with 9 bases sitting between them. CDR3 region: CASSQEGAVSYEQYF. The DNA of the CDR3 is TGCGCCAGCAGCCAAGAGGGGGCGGTCTCCTACGAGCAGTACTTC.

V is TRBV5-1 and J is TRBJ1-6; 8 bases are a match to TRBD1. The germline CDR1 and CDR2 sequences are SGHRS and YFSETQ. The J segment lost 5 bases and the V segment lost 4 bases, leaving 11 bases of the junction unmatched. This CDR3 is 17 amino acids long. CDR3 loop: CASSIHLTGVDNSPLHF. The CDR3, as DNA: TGCGCCAGCAGCATCCATCTGACAGGGGTGGATAATTCACCCCTCCACTTT. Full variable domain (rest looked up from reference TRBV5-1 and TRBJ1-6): KAGVTQTPRYLIKTRGQQVTLSCSPISGHRSVSWYQQTPGQGLQFLFEYFSETQRNKGNFPGRFSGRQFSNSRSEMNVSTLELGDSALYLCASSIHLTGVDNSPLHFGNGTRLTVT.

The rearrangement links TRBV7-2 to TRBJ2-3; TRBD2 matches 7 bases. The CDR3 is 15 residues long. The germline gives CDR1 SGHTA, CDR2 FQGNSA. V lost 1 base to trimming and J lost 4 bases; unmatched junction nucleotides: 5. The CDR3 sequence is CASSLVQGGPDTQYF. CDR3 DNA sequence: TGTGCCAGCAGCTTAGTCCAGGGAGGGCCAGATACGCAGTATTTT.

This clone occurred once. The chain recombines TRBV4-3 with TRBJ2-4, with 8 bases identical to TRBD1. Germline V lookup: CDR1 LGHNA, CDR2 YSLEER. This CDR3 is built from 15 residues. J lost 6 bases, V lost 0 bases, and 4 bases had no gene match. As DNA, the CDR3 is TGCGCCAGCAGCCAAGACCGCGACAGGGGAAACATTCAGTACTTC. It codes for CASSQDRDRGNIQYF.

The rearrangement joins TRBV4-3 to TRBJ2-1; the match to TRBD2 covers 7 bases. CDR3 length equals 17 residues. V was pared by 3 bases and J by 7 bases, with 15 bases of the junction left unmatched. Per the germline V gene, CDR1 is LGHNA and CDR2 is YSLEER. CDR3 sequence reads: CASSQREGGPSRNEQFF. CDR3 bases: TGCGCCAGCAGCCAGAGGGAGGGAGGGCCCTCTAGGAATGAGCAGTTCTTC.

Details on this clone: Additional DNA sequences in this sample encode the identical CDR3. CDR3 coding DNA: TGTGCCAGCAGTTTAAAAGGGGGCTATGGCTACACCTTC. Its translation: CASSLKGGYGYTF. The chain uses TRBV28 and TRBJ1-2; D is perhaps TRBD1 (6 bases). Trimming took 2 bases from V and 4 from J, leaving 8 bases between them. CDR3 length equals 13 residues. Germline V gene lookup returns CDR1 MDHEN and CDR2 SYDVKM.

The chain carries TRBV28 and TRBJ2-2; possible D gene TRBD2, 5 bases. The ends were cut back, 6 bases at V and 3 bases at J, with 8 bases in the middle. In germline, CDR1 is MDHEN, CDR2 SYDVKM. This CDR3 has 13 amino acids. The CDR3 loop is CASSRTDTGELFF. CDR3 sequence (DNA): TGTGCCAGCAGCCGGACTGACACCGGGGAGCTGTTTTTT.

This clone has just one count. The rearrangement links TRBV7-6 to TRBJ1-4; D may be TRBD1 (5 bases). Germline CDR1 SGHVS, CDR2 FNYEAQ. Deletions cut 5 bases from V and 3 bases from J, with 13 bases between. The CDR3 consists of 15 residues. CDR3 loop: CASSPRGGANEKLFF. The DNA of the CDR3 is TGTGCCAGCAGCCCCCGTGGGGGGGCTAATGAAAAACTGTTTTTT.

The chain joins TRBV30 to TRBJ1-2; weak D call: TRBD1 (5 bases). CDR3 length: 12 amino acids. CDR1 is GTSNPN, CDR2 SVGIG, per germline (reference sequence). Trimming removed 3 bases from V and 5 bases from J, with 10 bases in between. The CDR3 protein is CAWSPGTYGYTF. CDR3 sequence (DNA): TGTGCCTGGAGCCCCGGGACTTATGGCTACACCTTC. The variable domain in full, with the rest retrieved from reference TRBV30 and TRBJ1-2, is SQTIHQWPATLVQPVGSPLSLECTVEGTSNPNLYWYRQAAGRGLQLLFYSVGIGQISSEVPQNLSASRPQDRQFILSSKKLLLSDSGFYLCAWSPGTYGYTFGSGTRLTVV.

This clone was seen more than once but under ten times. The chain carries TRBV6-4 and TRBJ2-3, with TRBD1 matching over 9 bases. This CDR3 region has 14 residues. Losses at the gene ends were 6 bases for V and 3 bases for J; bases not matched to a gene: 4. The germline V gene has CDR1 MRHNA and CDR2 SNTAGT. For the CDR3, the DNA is TGTGCCAGCAGACGGACAGGGGAAACAGATACGCAGTATTTT. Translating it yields CASRRTGETDTQYF.

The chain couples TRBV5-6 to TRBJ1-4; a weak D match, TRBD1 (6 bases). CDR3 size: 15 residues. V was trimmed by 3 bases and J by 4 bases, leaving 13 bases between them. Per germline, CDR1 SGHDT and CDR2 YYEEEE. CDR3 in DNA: TGTGCCAGCAGCTCTAGACAGGCGATTAATGAAAAACTGTTTTTT. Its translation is CASSSRQAINEKLFF.

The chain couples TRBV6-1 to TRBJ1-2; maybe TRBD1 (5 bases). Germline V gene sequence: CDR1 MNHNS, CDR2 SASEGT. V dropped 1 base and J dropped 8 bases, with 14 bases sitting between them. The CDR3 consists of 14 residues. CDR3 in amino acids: CASSEVQVYGGYTF. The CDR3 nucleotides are TGTGCCAGCAGTGAAGTACAGGTTTACGGAGGCTACACCTTC.

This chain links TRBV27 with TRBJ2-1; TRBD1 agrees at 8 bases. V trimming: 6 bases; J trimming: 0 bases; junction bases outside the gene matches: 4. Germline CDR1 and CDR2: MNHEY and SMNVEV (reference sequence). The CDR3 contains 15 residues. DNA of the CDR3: TGTGCCAGCAGGTATACAGGGGGCTCCTACAATGAGCAGTTCTTC. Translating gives CASRYTGGSYNEQFF.

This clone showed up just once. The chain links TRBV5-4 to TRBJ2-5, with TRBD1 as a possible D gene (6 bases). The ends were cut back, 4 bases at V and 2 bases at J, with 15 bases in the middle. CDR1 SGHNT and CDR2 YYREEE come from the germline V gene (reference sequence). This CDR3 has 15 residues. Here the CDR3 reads CASSTRQANQETQYF. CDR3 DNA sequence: TGTGCCAGCAGCACGAGACAGGCAAATCAAGAGACCCAGTACTTC.

CDR3 nucleotides: TGCGCCAGCAGCTTGCGACAGGGGGCATCCTACGAGCAGTACTTC. This gives the protein CASSLRQGASYEQYF. The chain employs TRBV5-1 and TRBJ2-7; 10 bases line up with TRBD1. This CDR3 region has 15 residues. The ends lost 1 base at V and 1 base at J; junction bases unmatched: 2. From germline, CDR1 is SGHRS and CDR2 YFSETQ.

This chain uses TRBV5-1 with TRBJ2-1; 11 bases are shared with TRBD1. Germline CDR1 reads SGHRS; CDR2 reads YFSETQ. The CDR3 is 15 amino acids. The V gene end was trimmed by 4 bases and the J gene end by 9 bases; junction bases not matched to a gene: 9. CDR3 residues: CASSNRTGGMTEQFF. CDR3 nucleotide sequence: TGCGCCAGCAGCAATCGGACAGGGGGCATGACTGAGCAGTTCTTC.

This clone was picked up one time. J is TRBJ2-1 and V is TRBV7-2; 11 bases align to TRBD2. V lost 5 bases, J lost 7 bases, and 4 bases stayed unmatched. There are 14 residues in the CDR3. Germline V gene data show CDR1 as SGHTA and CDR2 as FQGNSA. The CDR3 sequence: CASSPGLAVNEQFF. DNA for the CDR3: TGTGCCAGCAGCCCGGGACTAGCGGTTAATGAGCAGTTCTTC.

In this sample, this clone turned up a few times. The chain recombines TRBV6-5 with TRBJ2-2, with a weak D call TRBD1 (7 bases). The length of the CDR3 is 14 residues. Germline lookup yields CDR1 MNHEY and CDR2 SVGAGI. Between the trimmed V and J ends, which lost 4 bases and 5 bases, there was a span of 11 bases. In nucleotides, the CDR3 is TGTGCCAGCAGTTCCCAGGGGGGAACCGGGGAGCTGTTTTTT. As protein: CASSSQGGTGELFF.

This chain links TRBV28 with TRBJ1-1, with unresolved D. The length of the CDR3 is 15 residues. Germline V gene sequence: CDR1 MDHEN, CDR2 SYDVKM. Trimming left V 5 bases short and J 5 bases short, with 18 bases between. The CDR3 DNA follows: TGTGCCAGCAGTCCTCGGGGTTTAGGGAGAACTGAAGCTTTCTTT. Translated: CASSPRGLGRTEAFF. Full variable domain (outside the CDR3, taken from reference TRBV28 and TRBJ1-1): DVKVTQSSRYLVKRTGEKVFLECVQDMDHENMFWYRQDPGLGLRLIYFSYDVKMKEKGDIPEGYSVSREKKERFSLILESASTNQTSMYLCASSPRGLGRTEAFFGQGTRLTVV.

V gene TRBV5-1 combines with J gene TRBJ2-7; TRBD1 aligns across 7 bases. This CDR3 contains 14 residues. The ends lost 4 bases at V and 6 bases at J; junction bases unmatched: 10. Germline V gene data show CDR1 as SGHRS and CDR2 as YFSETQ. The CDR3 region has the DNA TGCGCCAGCAGCGGCGGCAGGGGGTTTAGCGAGCAGTACTTC. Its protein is CASSGGRGFSEQYF.

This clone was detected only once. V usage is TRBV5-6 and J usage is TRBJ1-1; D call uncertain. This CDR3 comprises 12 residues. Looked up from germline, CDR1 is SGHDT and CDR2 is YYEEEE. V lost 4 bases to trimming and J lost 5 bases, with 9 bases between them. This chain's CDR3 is CASSLRGTEAFF. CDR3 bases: TGTGCCAGCAGCCTCCGAGGAACTGAAGCTTTCTTT.